This TCR beta chain stems from a study of Graves' ophthalmopathy and Graves' hyperthyroidism. On the study more broadly: Upon initial diagnosis and before any treatment, peripheral blood was collected. The study's findings and limits: The model achieved roughly 66% sensitivity and roughly 72% specificity for ophthalmopathy progression.

No donor had other autoimmune disease, uncontrolled infection, pregnancy or lactation. Isolation of PBMCs was performed using roughly 10 ml of fresh peripheral blood. The CDR3 is 16 residues long. After removal of 3 bases from V and 4 bases from J, the junction contained 8 bases not matched to a gene. In germline, CDR1 is WNHNN, CDR2 SYGVQD (reference sequence). TCR beta CDR3 amplification used RNA transcripts. In the first round, RT-PCR was carried out with HTBI primers, and a multiplex PCR formed the second round. MiXCR, run by TCRdb on the multiplex PCR reads, gives a single entry per CDR3 protein. This table has approximately 160,000 distinct CDR3 sequences, over 35% appearing once. Concerning this clonotype itself: Its target is unknown.

The sequencing sample was made of peripheral blood. This sequence joins TRBV10-1 and TRBJ2-5, with 10 bases lining up with TRBD2. The receptor was isolated from a woman between 40 and 50 years old with Graves' ophthalmopathy. The chain's CDR3 is CASSDGLLAGRETQYF. The CDR3 DNA reads TGCGCCAGCAGTGATGGTTTACTAGCGGGGAGAGAGACCCAGTACTTC.